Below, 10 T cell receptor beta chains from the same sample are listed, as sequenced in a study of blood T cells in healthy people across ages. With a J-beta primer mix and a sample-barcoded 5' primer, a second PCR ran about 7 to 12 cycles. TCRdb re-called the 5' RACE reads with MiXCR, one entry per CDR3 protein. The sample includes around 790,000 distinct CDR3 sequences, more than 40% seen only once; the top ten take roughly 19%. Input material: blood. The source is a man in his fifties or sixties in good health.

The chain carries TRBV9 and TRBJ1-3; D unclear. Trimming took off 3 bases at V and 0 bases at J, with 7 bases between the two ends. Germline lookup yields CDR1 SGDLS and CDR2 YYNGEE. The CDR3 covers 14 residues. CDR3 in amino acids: CASSAQSSGNTIYF. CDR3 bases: TGTGCCAGCAGCGCCCAGTCCTCTGGAAACACCATATATTTT.

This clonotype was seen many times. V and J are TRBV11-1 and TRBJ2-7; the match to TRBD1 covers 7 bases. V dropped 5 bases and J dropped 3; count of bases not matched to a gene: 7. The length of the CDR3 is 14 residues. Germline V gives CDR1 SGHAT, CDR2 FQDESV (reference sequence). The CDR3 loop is CASSIQQGLYEQYF. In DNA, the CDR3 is TGTGCCAGCAGCATCCAACAGGGGCTCTACGAGCAGTACTTC.

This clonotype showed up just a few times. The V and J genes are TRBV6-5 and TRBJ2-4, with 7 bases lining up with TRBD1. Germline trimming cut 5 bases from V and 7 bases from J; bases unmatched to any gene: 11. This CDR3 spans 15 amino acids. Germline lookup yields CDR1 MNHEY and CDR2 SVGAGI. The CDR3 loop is CASSKGQSTLNIQYF. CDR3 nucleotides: TGTGCCAGCAGTAAGGGACAGTCGACCCTGAACATTCAGTACTTC.

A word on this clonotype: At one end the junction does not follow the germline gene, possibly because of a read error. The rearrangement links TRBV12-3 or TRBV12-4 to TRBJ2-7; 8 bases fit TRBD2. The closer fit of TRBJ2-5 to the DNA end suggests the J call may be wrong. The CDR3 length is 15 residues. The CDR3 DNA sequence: TGTGTCAGCAGTGAGGGACTAGTGGTTCGCGAGACCCAGTACTTC. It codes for CVSSEGLVVRETQYF.

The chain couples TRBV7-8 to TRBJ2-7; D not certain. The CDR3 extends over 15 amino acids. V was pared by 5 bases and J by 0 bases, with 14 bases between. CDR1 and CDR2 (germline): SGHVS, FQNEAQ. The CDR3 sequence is CASSASLSGSYEQYF. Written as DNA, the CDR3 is TGTGCCAGCAGCGCGAGCCTTTCAGGCTCCTACGAGCAGTACTTC.

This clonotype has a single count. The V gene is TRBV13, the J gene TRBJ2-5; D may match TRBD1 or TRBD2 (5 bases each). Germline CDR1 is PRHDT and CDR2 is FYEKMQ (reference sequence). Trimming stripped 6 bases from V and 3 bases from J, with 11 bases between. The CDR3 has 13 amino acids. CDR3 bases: TGTGCCAGCAGACTCGTGGGGGAAGAGACCCAGTACTTC. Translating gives CASRLVGEETQYF.

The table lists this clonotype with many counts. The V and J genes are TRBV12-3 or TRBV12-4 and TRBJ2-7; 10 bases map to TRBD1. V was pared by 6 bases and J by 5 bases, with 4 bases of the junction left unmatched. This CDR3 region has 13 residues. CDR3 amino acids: CASRGTGVNEQYF. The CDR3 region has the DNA TGTGCCAGCAGGGGGACAGGGGTCAACGAGCAGTACTTC.

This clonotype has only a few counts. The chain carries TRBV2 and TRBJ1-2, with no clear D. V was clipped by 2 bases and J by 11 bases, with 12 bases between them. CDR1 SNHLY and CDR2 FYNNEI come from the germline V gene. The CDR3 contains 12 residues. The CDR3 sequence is CASSESQAYYTF. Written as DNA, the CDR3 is TGTGCCAGCAGTGAATCCCAGGCATATTACACCTTC.

This CDR3 reads CASSLGISGELFF. In DNA form, the CDR3 reads TGCGCCAGCAGCTTGGGCATTTCCGGGGAGCTGTTTTTT. The V call is TRBV5-1, the J call TRBJ2-2, with D unresolved. CDR3 length equals 13 residues. Looked up from germline, CDR1 is SGHRS and CDR2 is YFSETQ. Trimming left V 0 bases short and J 6 bases short, with 6 bases between.

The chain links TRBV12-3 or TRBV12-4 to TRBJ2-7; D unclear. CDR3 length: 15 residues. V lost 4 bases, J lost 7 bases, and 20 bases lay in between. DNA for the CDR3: TGTGCCAGCAGTTCGGGTCGGGCAACCCATGGGGAGCAGTACTTC. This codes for CASSSGRATHGEQYF.